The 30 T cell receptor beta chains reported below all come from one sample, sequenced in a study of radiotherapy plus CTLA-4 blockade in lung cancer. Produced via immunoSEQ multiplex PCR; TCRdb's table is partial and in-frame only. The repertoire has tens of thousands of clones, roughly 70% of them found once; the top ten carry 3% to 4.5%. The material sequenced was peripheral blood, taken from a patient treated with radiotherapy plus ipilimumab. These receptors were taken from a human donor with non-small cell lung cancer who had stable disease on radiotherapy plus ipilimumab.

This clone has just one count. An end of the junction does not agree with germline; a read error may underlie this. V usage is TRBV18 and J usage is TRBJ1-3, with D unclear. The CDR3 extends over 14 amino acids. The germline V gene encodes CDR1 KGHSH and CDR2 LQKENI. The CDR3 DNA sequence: TGTACCAGCTCCGAAACGGCAGGAGAAAACACCATATATTTT. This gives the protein CTSSETAGENTIYF.

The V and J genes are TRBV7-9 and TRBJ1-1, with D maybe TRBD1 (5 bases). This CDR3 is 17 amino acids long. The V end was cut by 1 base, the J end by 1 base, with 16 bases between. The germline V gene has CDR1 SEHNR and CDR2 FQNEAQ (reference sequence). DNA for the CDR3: TGTGCCAGCAGCTTAGGGCAGGGAGGGGCGCCGAACACTGAAGCTTTCTTT. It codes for CASSLGQGGAPNTEAFF.

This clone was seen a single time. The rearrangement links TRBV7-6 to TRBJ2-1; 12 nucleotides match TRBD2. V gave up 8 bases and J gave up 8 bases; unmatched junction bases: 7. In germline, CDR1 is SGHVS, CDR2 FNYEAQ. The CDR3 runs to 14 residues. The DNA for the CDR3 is TGTGCCAGCGGAGCCGGGACTAGCGGGCATGAGCAGTTCTTC. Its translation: CASGAGTSGHEQFF. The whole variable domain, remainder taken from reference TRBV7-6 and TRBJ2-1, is GAGVSQSPRYKVTKRGQDVALRCDPISGHVSLYWYRQALGQGPEFLTYFNYEAQQDKSGLPNDRFSAERPEGSISTLTIQRTEQRDSAMYRCASGAGTSGHEQFFGPGTRLTVL.

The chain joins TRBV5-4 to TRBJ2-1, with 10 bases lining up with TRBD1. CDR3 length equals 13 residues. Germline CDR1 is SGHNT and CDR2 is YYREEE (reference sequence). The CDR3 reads CATSDRGGNEQFF. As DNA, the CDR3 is TGTGCGACGTCGGACAGGGGGGGGAATGAGCAGTTCTTC.

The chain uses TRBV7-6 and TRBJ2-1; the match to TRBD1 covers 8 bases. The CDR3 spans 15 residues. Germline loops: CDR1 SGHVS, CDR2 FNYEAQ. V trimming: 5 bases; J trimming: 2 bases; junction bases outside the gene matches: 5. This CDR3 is CASSGTGFTYNEQFF. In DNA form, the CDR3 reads TGTGCCAGCAGCGGGACAGGATTTACCTACAATGAGCAGTTCTTC. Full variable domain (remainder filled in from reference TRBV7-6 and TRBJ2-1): GAGVSQSPRYKVTKRGQDVALRCDPISGHVSLYWYRQALGQGPEFLTYFNYEAQQDKSGLPNDRFSAERPEGSISTLTIQRTEQRDSAMYRCASSGTGFTYNEQFFGPGTRLTVL.

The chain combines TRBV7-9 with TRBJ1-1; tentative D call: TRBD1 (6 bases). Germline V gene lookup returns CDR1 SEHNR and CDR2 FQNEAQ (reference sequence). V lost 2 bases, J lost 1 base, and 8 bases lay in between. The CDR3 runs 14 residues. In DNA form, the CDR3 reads TGTGCCAGCAGCTTAATGGGACAGAACACTGAAGCTTTCTTT. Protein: CASSLMGQNTEAFF.

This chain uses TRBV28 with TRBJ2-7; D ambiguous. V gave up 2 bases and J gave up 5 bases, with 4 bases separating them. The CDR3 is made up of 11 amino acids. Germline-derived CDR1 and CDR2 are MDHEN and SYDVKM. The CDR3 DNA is TGTGCCAGCAGTTTAATCCACGAGCAGTACTTC. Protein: CASSLIHEQYF. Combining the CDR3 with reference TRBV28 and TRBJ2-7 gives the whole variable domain DVKVTQSSRYLVKRTGEKVFLECVQDMDHENMFWYRQDPGLGLRLIYFSYDVKMKEKGDIPEGYSVSREKKERFSLILESASTNQTSMYLCASSLIHEQYFGPGTRLTVT.

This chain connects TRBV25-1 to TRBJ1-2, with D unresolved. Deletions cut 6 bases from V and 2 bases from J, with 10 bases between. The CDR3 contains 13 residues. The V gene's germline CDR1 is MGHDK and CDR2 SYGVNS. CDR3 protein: CASSLGPNYGYTF. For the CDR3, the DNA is TGTGCCAGCAGCCTCGGACCGAACTATGGCTACACCTTC.

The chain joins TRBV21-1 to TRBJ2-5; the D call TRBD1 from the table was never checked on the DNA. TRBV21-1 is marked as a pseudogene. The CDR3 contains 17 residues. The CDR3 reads CASSKFRVRQFQETQYF. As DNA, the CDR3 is TGTGCCAGCAGCAAATTTCGCGTGAGACAATTCCAAGAGACCCAGTACTTC.

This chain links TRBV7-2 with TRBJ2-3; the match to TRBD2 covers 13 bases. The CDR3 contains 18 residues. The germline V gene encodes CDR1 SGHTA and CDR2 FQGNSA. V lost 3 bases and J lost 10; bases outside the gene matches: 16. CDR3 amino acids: CASSFRPGLAGDNRAQYF. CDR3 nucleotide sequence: TGTGCCAGCAGCTTCCGCCCTGGACTAGCGGGGGACAATCGGGCGCAGTATTTT.

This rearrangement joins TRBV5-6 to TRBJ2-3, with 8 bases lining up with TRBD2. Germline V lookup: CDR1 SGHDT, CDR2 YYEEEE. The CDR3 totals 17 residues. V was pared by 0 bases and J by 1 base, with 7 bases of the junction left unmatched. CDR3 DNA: TGTGCCAGCAGCTTGGCCGGAGGTAGCGGGGGCACAGATACGCAGTATTTT. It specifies CASSLAGGSGGTDTQYF.

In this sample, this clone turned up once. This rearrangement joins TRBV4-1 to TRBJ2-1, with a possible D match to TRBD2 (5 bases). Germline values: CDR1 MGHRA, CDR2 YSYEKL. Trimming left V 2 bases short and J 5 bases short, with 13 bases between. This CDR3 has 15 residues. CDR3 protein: CASSQTGLPNNEQFF. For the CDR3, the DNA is TGCGCCAGCAGCCAAACCGGACTGCCCAACAATGAGCAGTTCTTC.

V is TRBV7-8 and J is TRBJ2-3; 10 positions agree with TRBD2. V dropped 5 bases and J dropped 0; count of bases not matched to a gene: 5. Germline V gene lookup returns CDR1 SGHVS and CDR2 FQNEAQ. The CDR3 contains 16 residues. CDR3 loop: CASSPRTSGSTDTQYF. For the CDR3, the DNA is TGTGCCAGCAGCCCTCGGACTAGCGGTAGCACAGATACGCAGTATTTT.

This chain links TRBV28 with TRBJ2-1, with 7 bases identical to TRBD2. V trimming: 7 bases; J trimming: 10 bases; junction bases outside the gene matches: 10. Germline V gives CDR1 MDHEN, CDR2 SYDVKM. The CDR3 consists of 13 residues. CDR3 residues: CASTRGEGREQFF. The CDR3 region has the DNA TGTGCCAGCACCCGGGGGGAAGGGAGGGAGCAGTTCTTC.

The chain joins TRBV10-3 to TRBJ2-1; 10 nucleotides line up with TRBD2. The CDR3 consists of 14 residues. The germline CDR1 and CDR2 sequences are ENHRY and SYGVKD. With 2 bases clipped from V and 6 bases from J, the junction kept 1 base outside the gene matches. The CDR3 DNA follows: TGTGCCATCAGTGAGACTAGCGGGGCCAATGAGCAGTTCTTC. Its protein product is CAISETSGANEQFF.

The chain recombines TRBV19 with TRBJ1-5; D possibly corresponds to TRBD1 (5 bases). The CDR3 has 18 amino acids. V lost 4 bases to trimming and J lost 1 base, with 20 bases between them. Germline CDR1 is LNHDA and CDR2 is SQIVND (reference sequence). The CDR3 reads CASSRAPPGAGSNQPQHF. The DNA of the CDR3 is TGTGCCAGTAGTAGGGCCCCACCTGGGGCCGGGAGCAATCAGCCCCAGCATTTT.

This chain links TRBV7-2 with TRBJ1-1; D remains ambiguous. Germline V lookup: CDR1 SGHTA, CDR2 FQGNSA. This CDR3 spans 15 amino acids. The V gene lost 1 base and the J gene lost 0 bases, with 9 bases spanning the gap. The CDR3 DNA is TGTGCCAGCAGCTTAGATGGACGGATGAACACTGAAGCTTTCTTT. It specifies CASSLDGRMNTEAFF.

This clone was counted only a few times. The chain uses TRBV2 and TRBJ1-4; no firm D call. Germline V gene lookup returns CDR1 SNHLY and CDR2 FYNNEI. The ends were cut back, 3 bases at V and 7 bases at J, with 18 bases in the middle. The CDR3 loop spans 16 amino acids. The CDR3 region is CASSDPSGGVSEKLFF. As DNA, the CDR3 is TGTGCCAGCAGTGATCCCTCCGGCGGGGTTAGTGAAAAACTGTTTTTT.

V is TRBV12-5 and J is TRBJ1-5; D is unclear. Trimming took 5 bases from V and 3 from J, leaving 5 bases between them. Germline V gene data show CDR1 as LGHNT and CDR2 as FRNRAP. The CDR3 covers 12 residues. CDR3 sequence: CASGLPNQPQHF. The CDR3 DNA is TGTGCTAGTGGTCTCCCCAATCAGCCCCAGCATTTT.

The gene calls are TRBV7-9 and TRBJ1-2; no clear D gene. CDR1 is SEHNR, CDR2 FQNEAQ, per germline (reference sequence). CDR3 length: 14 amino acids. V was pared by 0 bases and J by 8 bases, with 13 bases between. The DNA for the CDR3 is TGTGCCAGCAGCTTAGCCCAGGTTTTAGGGGGCTACACCTTC. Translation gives CASSLAQVLGGYTF.

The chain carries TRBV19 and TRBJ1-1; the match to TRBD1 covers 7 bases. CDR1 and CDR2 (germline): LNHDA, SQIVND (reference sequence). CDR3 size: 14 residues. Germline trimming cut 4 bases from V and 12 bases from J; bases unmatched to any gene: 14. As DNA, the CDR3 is TGTGCCAGTAGTACTCAGGGGGGACTCCGACGTACTTTCTTT. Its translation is CASSTQGGLRRTFF.

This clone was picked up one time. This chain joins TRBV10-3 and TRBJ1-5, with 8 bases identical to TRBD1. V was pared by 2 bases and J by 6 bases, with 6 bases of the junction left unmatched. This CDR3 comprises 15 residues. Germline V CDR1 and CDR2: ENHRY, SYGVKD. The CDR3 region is CAISERQGATQPQHF. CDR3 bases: TGTGCCATCAGTGAGAGGCAGGGGGCTACTCAGCCCCAGCATTTT.

The CDR3 DNA reads TGTGCCAGCAGCTTAGTGGGGGGCGGGTCAGATACGCAGTATTTT. It translates to CASSLVGGGSDTQYF. This rearrangement joins TRBV7-8 to TRBJ2-3; perhaps D is TRBD1 or TRBD2 (6 bases each). CDR1 is SGHVS, CDR2 FQNEAQ, per germline. CDR3 length: 15 amino acids. The V end was cut by 1 base, the J end by 4 bases, with 12 bases between.

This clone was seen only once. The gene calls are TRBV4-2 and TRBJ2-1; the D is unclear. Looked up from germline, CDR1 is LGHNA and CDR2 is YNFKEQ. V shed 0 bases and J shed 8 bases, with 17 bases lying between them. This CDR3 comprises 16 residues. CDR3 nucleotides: TGTGCCAGCAGCCAAGAAAGGGAAATTGGGGTGGATGAGCAGTTCTTC. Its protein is CASSQEREIGVDEQFF.

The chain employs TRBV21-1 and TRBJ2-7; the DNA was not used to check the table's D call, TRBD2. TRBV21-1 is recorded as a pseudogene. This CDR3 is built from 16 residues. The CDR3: CASSPLGRRSGYEQYF. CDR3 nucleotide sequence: TGTGCCAGCAGCCCCCTCGGTAGGAGGAGTGGTTACGAGCAGTACTTC.

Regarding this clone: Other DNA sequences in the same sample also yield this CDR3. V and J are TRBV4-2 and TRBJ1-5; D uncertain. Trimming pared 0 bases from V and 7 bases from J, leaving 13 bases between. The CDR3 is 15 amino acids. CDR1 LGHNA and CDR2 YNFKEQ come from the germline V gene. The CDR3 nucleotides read TGTGCCAGCAGCCAAGATGTCGGGATAGGGCAGCCCCAGCATTTT. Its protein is CASSQDVGIGQPQHF.

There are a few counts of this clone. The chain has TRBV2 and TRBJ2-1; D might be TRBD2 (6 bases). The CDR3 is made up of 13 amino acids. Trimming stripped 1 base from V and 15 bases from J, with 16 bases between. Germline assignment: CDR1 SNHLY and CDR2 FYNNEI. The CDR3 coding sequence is TGTGCCAGCAGTGAAGTGGGGGGAGCCCTGCCGTTCTTC. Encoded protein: CASSEVGGALPFF.

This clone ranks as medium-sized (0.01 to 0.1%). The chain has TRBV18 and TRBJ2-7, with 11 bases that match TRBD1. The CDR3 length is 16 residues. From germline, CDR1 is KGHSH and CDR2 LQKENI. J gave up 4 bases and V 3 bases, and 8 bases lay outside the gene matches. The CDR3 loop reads CASSPFKGQGDYEQYF. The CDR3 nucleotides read TGTGCCAGCTCACCTTTTAAGGGACAGGGGGATTACGAGCAGTACTTC.

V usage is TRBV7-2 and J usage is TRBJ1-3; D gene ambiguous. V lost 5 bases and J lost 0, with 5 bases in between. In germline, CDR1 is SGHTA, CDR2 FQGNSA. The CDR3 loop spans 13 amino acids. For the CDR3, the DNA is TGTGCCAGCAGCCGAAACTCTGGAAACACCATATATTTT. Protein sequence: CASSRNSGNTIYF.

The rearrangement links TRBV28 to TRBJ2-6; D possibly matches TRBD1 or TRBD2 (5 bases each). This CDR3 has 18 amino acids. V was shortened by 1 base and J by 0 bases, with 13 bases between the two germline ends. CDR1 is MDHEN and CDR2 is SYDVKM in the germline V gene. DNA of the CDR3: TGTGCCAGCAGTTTATCCCGGTTTGGGGGCTCTGGGGCCAACGTCCTGACTTTC. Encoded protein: CASSLSRFGGSGANVLTF.